These 28 T cell receptor beta chains originate from one sample sequenced in a study of OX40 agonist ivuxolimab in advanced cancers. Repertoires were generated with immunoSEQ multiplex PCR, while TCRdb's copy carries only in-frame clones and drops some. The profile shows 25,000 to 35,000 clones, roughly 82% of them singletons. Source: CD4+ or CD8+ T cells sorted from blood, taken in a trial of the OX40 agonist ivuxolimab. Receptor source: an adult with an advanced solid tumor such as melanoma, head and neck, liver or kidney cancer.

The chain couples TRBV28 to TRBJ2-3; TRBD2 matches 8 bases. V was pared by 3 bases and J by 6 bases, with 14 bases of the junction left unmatched. From germline, CDR1 is MDHEN and CDR2 SYDVKM. The CDR3 totals 17 residues. CDR3 sequence: CASSFSDSGTRTDTQYF. The CDR3 bases are TGTGCCAGCAGTTTCTCAGATAGCGGGACGAGGACGGATACGCAGTATTTT.

This chain joins TRBV6-5 and TRBJ1-4; 8 bases agree with TRBD1. Losses at the gene ends were 0 bases for V and 10 bases for J; bases not matched to a gene: 7. Germline lookup yields CDR1 MNHEY and CDR2 SVGAGI. The CDR3 totals 15 residues. CDR3 amino acids: CASSYSDRGAAKLFF. Written as DNA, the CDR3 is TGTGCCAGCAGTTACTCAGACAGGGGCGCGGCAAAACTGTTTTTT.

The V and J genes are TRBV6-1 and TRBJ1-1, with a possible D match to TRBD1 (5 bases). The germline V gene has CDR1 MNHNS and CDR2 SASEGT. V was pared by 0 bases and J by 3 bases, with 8 bases between. The CDR3 is 14 residues long. The CDR3 region is CASSEATEYTEAFF. In nucleotides, the CDR3 is TGTGCCAGCAGTGAAGCGACAGAGTACACTGAAGCTTTCTTT.

The chain is built from TRBV11-2 and TRBJ2-1; D is undetermined. The CDR3 contains 15 residues. With 0 bases removed from V and 0 bases from J, the gap between germline ends came to 6 bases. Germline assignment: CDR1 SGHAT and CDR2 FQNNGV. The CDR3 here is CASSLDPSSYNEQFF. The CDR3 DNA reads as TGTGCCAGCAGCTTAGACCCCAGCTCCTACAATGAGCAGTTCTTC.

The J gene is TRBJ2-3, the V gene TRBV5-5, with 9 nucleotides matching TRBD2. This CDR3 region has 17 residues. The V segment lost 0 bases and the J segment 6 bases; nucleotides outside the gene matches: 11. Germline V gene lookup returns CDR1 SGHKS and CDR2 YYEKEE (reference sequence). The CDR3 nucleotides read TGTGCCAGCAGCTTGGCCCCTAGCGGGACCAGGAGGGATACGCAGTATTTT. Its protein is CASSLAPSGTRRDTQYF.

This chain joins TRBV27 and TRBJ2-7; the match to TRBD2 covers 10 bases. CDR3 length: 14 amino acids. J was trimmed by 0 bases and V by 4 bases; bases with no gene match: 0. Germline CDR1 reads MNHEY; CDR2 reads SMNVEV (reference sequence). The CDR3 region has the DNA TGTGCCAGCAGTTCTAGCGGGAGCTCCTACGAGCAGTACTTC. Amino acid sequence: CASSSSGSSYEQYF.

CDR3 bases: TGTGCCAGCAGCTTAAATTGGTACTCCTACAATGAGCAGTTCTTC. Translated, it gives CASSLNWYSYNEQFF. V is TRBV7-8 and J is TRBJ2-1; D uncertain. CDR3 length equals 15 residues. From germline, CDR1 is SGHVS and CDR2 FQNEAQ. V lost 2 bases and J lost 0, with 8 bases in between. Looking up the rest from reference TRBV7-8 and TRBJ2-1 gives the full variable domain: GAGVSQSPRYKVAKRGQDVALRCDPISGHVSLFWYQQALGQGPEFLTYFQNEAQLDKSGLPSDRFFAERPEGSVSTLKIQRTQQEDSAVYLCASSLNWYSYNEQFFGPGTRLTVL.

CDR3 protein: CASSTRQGAVRGQYF. CDR3 nucleotides: TGTGCCAGCAGTACCCGACAGGGGGCGGTCAGGGGGCAGTACTTC. The chain links TRBV2 to TRBJ2-7, with 10 bases that match TRBD1. Germline V CDR1 and CDR2: SNHLY, FYNNEI. Trimming at V came to 5 bases and at J to 9 bases, leaving 13 bases not matched to a gene. The CDR3 is 15 amino acids.

The genes are TRBV6-1 and TRBJ2-3; 7 bases agree with TRBD2. With 4 bases clipped from V and 2 bases from J, the junction kept 12 bases outside the gene matches. Looked up from germline, CDR1 is MNHNS and CDR2 is SASEGT. This CDR3 region has 17 residues. The CDR3 reads CASSGRRTGGFTDTQYF. For the CDR3, the DNA is TGTGCCAGCAGTGGTCGTCGAACGGGAGGCTTCACAGATACGCAGTATTTT.

V usage is TRBV13 and J usage is TRBJ1-4; 8 positions match TRBD1. The V segment lost 1 base and the J segment 3 bases; nucleotides outside the gene matches: 4. CDR3 length: 16 residues. CDR1 and CDR2 from the germline V gene are PRHDT and FYEKMQ (reference sequence). The CDR3 here is CASSLAGQDSNEKLFF. Here the CDR3 DNA reads TGTGCCAGCAGCTTAGCGGGACAGGATTCTAATGAAAAACTGTTTTTT.

This chain links TRBV28 with TRBJ2-5, with D possibly being TRBD1 (5 bases). Germline V gene sequence: CDR1 MDHEN, CDR2 SYDVKM. The CDR3 length is 18 residues. Trimming removed 7 bases at V and 2 bases at J, with 26 bases between. The CDR3 nucleotides are TGTGCCAGCATGGGTATAAAGGGGCACGTCCCCGGGCAAGAGACCCAGTACTTC. Translating gives CASMGIKGHVPGQETQYF. Full variable domain (missing parts from reference TRBV28 and TRBJ2-5): DVKVTQSSRYLVKRTGEKVFLECVQDMDHENMFWYRQDPGLGLRLIYFSYDVKMKEKGDIPEGYSVSREKKERFSLILESASTNQTSMYLCASMGIKGHVPGQETQYFGPGTRLLVL.

The chain is built from TRBV7-9 and TRBJ1-2; 9 nucleotides line up with TRBD1. Looked up from germline, CDR1 is SEHNR and CDR2 is FQNEAQ (reference sequence). There are 16 residues in the CDR3. Trimming removed 5 bases from V and 3 bases from J; junction bases left unmatched: 10. For the CDR3, the DNA is TGTGCCAGCAGCCTGCCCGGGACAGGGAATTACTATGGCTACACCTTC. It encodes CASSLPGTGNYYGYTF.

This chain uses TRBV10-3 with TRBJ1-1; 7 nucleotides line up with TRBD1. V trimming: 2 bases; J trimming: 5 bases; junction bases outside the gene matches: 5. This CDR3 spans 14 amino acids. CDR1 is ENHRY and CDR2 is SYGVKD in the germline V gene. The CDR3 sequence: CAISEVAGGTEAFF. The CDR3 nucleotides are TGTGCCATCAGTGAGGTGGCAGGGGGGACTGAAGCTTTCTTT.

The chain has TRBV7-3 and TRBJ2-2, with 7 bases that match TRBD2. Germline values: CDR1 SGHTA, CDR2 FQGTGA. This CDR3 contains 17 residues. The V segment lost 5 bases and the J segment 1 base; nucleotides outside the gene matches: 10. The CDR3 loop is CASSAVGAGRNTGELFF. The CDR3 bases are TGTGCCAGCAGCGCCGTAGGAGCGGGGAGGAACACCGGGGAGCTGTTTTTT.

The CDR3 DNA is TGTGCCTGGAGGGCCGGGGTTGGGGGGAATCAGCCCCAGCATTTT. It translates to CAWRAGVGGNQPQHF. V gene TRBV30 combines with J gene TRBJ1-5; D may be TRBD1 (5 bases). The germline V gene has CDR1 GTSNPN and CDR2 SVGIG (reference sequence). V lost 3 bases and J lost 4, with 16 bases in between. The CDR3 has 15 residues.

The chain uses TRBV13 and TRBJ1-2, with 12 nucleotides matching TRBD1. The germline V gene encodes CDR1 PRHDT and CDR2 FYEKMQ (reference sequence). The CDR3 is made up of 15 amino acids. V trimming: 5 bases; J trimming: 6 bases; junction bases outside the gene matches: 7. CDR3 nucleotide sequence: TGTGCCAGCAGCCTGGGGACAGGGGGCCGGGATGGCTACACCTTC. This encodes CASSLGTGGRDGYTF.

The chain couples TRBV28 to TRBJ1-5, with D possibly being TRBD1 (5 bases). Germline V gene data show CDR1 as MDHEN and CDR2 as SYDVKM. This CDR3 spans 18 amino acids. Trimming removed 8 bases from V and 0 bases from J, with 23 bases in between. CDR3 bases: TGTGCCAGCCATGGGGGGGAAGTGTATCCGTTTAGCAATCAGCCCCAGCATTTT. This codes for CASHGGEVYPFSNQPQHF.

The chain recombines TRBV6-5 with TRBJ2-1; D possibly corresponds to TRBD2 (5 bases). Trimming shortened V by 5 bases and J by 8 bases, and 13 bases separated the two germline ends. This CDR3 region has 13 residues. CDR1 is MNHEY, CDR2 SVGAGI, per germline. The CDR3 protein is CASSGVRRDEQFF. CDR3 in DNA: TGTGCCAGCAGTGGGGTACGGCGGGATGAGCAGTTCTTC.

In nucleotides, the CDR3 is TGTGCCAGCAGCCCACACACAGGGGTGAATACCTACGAGCAGTACTTC. Its protein product is CASSPHTGVNTYEQYF. This chain joins TRBV7-6 and TRBJ2-7; 7 bases match TRBD1. Trimming at V came to 5 bases and at J to 2 bases, leaving 12 bases not matched to a gene. Per the germline V gene, CDR1 is SGHVS and CDR2 is FNYEAQ. The CDR3 extends over 16 amino acids.

V usage is TRBV7-8 and J usage is TRBJ2-7; 14 positions match TRBD2. Per germline, CDR1 SGHVS and CDR2 FQNEAQ. The CDR3 extends over 17 amino acids. V was pared by 4 bases and J by 5 bases, with 10 bases of the junction left unmatched. For the CDR3, the DNA is TGTGCCAGCAGCTCCTTATCGACTAGCGGGAGGGGAAACGAGCAGTACTTC. Its translation is CASSSLSTSGRGNEQYF.

The chain uses TRBV7-6 and TRBJ1-1, with D unclear. The CDR3 has 15 amino acids. Trimming removed 4 bases at V and 1 base at J, with 13 bases between. Germline-derived CDR1 and CDR2 are SGHVS and FNYEAQ. CDR3 coding DNA: TGTGCCAGCAGCTCTTCCATGTCGGGGAACACTGAAGCTTTCTTT. This translates into CASSSSMSGNTEAFF.

The CDR3 region is CASSLGEETQYF. DNA for the CDR3: TGTGCCAGCAGCTTAGGGGAAGAGACCCAGTACTTC. The gene calls are TRBV7-8 and TRBJ2-5; D not certain. Trimming took off 1 base at V and 3 bases at J, with 3 bases between the two ends. Per germline, CDR1 SGHVS and CDR2 FQNEAQ. The length of the CDR3 is 12 residues.

V and J are TRBV18 and TRBJ2-1; TRBD1 is a possible D gene (5 bases). In germline, CDR1 is KGHSH, CDR2 LQKENI. The CDR3 runs to 14 residues. Trimming cost V 4 bases and J 8 bases, with 15 bases left between them. The CDR3 sequence is CASSHSRVFDEQFF. In DNA form, the CDR3 reads TGTGCCAGCTCACACAGCAGGGTATTCGATGAGCAGTTCTTC.

CDR3 amino acids: CAWSIGLVSYEQYF. CDR3 DNA sequence: TGTGCCTGGAGTATCGGACTAGTATCCTACGAGCAGTACTTC. V is TRBV30 and J is TRBJ2-7; 7 nucleotides align to TRBD2. Germline loops: CDR1 GTSNPN, CDR2 SVGIG (reference sequence). V gave up 2 bases and J gave up 1 base; unmatched junction bases: 5. The CDR3 spans 14 residues.

This chain connects TRBV7-8 to TRBJ1-1, with D maybe TRBD1 (5 bases). The V gene's germline CDR1 is SGHVS and CDR2 FQNEAQ. Trimming cost V 0 bases and J 1 base, with 12 bases left between them. CDR3 length equals 16 residues. The CDR3 nucleotides read TGTGCCAGCAGCTTAGCGATGGGGACGAGGAACACTGAAGCTTTCTTT. The encoded protein is CASSLAMGTRNTEAFF.

The V gene is TRBV28, the J gene TRBJ2-1; 7 bases are a match to TRBD2. Trimming at V came to 11 bases and at J to 6 bases, leaving 7 bases not matched to a gene. Germline CDR1 and CDR2: MDHEN and SYDVKM. The CDR3 extends over 12 amino acids. The DNA for the CDR3 is TGTGCCTCTGGGGGGGAGAGCAATGAGCAGTTCTTC. Encoded protein: CASGGESNEQFF.

This chain links TRBV7-3 with TRBJ1-5, with 12 bases matching TRBD1. Trimming took 5 bases from V and 8 from J; bases not matched to a gene: 13. Germline CDR1 reads SGHTA; CDR2 reads FQGTGA. CDR3 size: 17 residues. The CDR3 sequence is CASSRPPGQGASEPQHF. CDR3 sequence (DNA): TGTGCCAGCAGCCGACCCCCGGGACAGGGGGCTTCGGAGCCCCAGCATTTT.

V is TRBV30 and J is TRBJ1-2; weak D call: TRBD1 (6 bases). Per germline, CDR1 GTSNPN and CDR2 SVGIG (reference sequence). The ends were cut back, 1 base at V and 4 bases at J, with 10 bases in the middle. This CDR3 has 13 amino acids. The CDR3 sequence: CAWSAGTIYGYTF. In nucleotides, the CDR3 is TGTGCCTGGAGTGCCGGGACAATCTATGGCTACACCTTC.